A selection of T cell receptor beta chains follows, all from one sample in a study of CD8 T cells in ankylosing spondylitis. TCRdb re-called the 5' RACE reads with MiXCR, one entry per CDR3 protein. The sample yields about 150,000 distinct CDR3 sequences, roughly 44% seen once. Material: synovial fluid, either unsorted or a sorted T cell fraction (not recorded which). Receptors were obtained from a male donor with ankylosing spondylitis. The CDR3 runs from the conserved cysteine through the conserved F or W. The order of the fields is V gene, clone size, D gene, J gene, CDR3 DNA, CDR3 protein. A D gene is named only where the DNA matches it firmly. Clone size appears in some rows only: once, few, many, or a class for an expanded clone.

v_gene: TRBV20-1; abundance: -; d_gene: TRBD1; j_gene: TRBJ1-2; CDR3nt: TGCAGTGCCTTATACAGGGGGCAAAATGGCTACACCTTC; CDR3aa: CSALYRGQNGYTF
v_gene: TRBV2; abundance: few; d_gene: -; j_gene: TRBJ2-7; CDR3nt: TGTGCCAGCAGTACCCCCGGGGAGCAGTACTTC; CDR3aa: CASSTPGEQYF
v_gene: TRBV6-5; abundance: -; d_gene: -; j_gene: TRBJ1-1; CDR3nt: TGTGCCAGCAGTCCCTCGTGGGTGTTGTACACTGAAGCTTTCTTT; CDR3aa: CASSPSWVLYTEAFF
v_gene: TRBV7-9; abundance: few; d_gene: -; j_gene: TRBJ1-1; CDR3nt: TGTGCCAGCAACTCCCCGGAGATGAACACTGAAGCTTTCTTT; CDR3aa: CASNSPEMNTEAFF
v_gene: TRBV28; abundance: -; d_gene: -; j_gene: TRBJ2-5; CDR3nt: TGTGCCAGCACTTTTGAGACCCAGTACTTC; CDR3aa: CASTFETQYF
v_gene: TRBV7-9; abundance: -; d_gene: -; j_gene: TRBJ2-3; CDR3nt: TGTGCCAGCAGCCCCCCGCTAGAATTCACAGATACGCAGTATTTT; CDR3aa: CASSPPLEFTDTQYF
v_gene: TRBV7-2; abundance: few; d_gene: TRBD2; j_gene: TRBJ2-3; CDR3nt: TGTGCCAGCAGCGGCAGCGGGGGGGCTATAGATACGCAGTATTTT; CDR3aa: CASSGSGGAIDTQYF
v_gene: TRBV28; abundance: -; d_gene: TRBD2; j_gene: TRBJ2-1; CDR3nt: TGTGCCAGCTTAAGGACTAGGAGGGGCAATGAGCAGTTCTTC; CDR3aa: CASLRTRRGNEQFF
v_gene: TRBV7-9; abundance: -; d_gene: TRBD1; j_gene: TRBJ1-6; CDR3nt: TGTGCCAGCAGCTCTTCAAGACAGGGCCATAATTCACCCCTCCACTTT; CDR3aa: CASSSSRQGHNSPLHF
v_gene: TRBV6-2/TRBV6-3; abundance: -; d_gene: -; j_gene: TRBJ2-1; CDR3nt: TGTGCCAGCAGTTACTCGAGGATAGATTTTGTAGCGCCGCGTGGATCCTACAATGAGCAGTTCTTC; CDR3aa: CASSYSRIDFVAPRGSYNEQFF
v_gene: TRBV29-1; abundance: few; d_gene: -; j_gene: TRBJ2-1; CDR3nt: TGCAGCGTTGATGTGGGGTATGAGCAGTTCTTC; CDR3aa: CSVDVGYEQFF
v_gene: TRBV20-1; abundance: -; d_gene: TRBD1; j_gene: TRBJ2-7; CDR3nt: TGCAGTGCGGATGGACAGGGTTTCTACGAGCAGTACTTC; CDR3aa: CSADGQGFYEQYF
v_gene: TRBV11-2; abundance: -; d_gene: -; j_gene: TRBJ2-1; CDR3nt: TGTGCCAGCAGCCCTAGACCCCCTTACAATGAGCAGTTCTTC; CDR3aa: CASSPRPPYNEQFF
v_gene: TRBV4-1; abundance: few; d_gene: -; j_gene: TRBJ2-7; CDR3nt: TGCGCCAGCAGCCCCACCTACGATGGGTACGAGCAGTACTTC; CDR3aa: CASSPTYDGYEQYF
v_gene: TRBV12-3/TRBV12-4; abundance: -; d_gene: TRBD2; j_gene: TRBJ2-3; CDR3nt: TGTGCCAGCAGTCCCACCACTAGCGGGGACACAGATACGCAGTATTTT; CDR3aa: CASSPTTSGDTDTQYF
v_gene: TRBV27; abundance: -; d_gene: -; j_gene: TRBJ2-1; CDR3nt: TGTGCCAGCAGTTGGGAAGGTAGCTACAATGAGCAGTTCTTC; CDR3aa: CASSWEGSYNEQFF
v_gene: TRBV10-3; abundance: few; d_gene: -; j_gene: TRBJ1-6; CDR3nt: TGTGCCATCAGTGATTTGCCCAGGGAGGTTTCACCCCTCCACTTT; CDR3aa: CAISDLPREVSPLHF
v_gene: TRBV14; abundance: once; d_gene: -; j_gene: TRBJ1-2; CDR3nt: TGTGCCAGCAGCCAAGCCTCTTTAACCGGGACGGTTGTCCTCAGCTACACCTTC; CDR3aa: CASSQASLTGTVVLSYTF
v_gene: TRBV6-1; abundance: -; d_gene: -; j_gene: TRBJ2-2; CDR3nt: TGTGCCAGCAGTGAGTCCGCGGACACCGGGGAGCTGTTTTTT; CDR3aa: CASSESADTGELFF
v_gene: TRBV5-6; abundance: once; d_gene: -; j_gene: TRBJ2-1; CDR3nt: TGTGCCAGCAGCTTGGTCTCGAGGGGGGGAAACAATGAGCAGTTCTTC; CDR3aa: CASSLVSRGGNNEQFF
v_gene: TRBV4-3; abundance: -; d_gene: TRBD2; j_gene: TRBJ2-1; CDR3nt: TGCGCCAGCAGCCAAGATCCTAGCGGAAATGAGCAGTTCTTC; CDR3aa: CASSQDPSGNEQFF
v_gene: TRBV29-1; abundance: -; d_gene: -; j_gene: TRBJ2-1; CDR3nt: TGCAGCGTTGAGGGACCTCACTACAATGAGCAGTTCTTC; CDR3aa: CSVEGPHYNEQFF
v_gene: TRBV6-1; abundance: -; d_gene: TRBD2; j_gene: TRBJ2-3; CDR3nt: TGTGCCAGCAGCGCACTAGCGGGAAGCACAGATACGCAGTATTTT; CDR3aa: CASSALAGSTDTQYF
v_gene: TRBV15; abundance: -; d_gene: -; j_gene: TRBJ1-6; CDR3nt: TGTGCCACCAGCAGAGAACCTTCACCCCTCCACTTT; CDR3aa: CATSREPSPLHF
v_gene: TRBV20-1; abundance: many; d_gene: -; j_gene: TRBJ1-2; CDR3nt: TGCAGTGCTAGAGCCTATGAGTTGTATGGCTACACCTTC; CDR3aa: CSARAYELYGYTF
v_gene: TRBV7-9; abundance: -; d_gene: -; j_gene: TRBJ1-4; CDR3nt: TGTGCCACCGACCCTGTAGGAAGTGAAAAACTGTTTTTT; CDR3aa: CATDPVGSEKLFF
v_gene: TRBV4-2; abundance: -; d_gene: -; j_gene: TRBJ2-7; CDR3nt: TGTGCCAGCAGCCAAGAAGGTGGGGGGACCCCCTACGAGCAGTACTTC; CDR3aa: CASSQEGGGTPYEQYF
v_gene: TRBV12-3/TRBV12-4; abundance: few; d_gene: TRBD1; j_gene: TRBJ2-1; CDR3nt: TGTGCCAGCAGTACAAAACAGGGGGCGGATGAGCAGTTCTTC; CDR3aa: CASSTKQGADEQFF
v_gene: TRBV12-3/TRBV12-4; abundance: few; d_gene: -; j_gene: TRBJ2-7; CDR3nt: TGTGCCAGCAGTTTAGCTGGTCACTCCTACGAGCAGTACTTC; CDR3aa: CASSLAGHSYEQYF
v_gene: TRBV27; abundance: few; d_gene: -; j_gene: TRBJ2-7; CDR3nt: TGTGCCAGCAGTTTATCAGTACGGGGGACCTACGAGCAGTACTTC; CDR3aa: CASSLSVRGTYEQYF
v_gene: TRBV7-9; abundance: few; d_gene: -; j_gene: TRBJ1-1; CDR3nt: TGTGCCAGCAGTCCTGTAATTGAAGCTTTCTTT; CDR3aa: CASSPVIEAFF
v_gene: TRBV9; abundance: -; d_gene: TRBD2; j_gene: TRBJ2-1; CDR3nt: TGTGCCAGCTCGGAGGCGGGAGTAGGCTACAATGAGCAGTTCTTC; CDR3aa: CASSEAGVGYNEQFF
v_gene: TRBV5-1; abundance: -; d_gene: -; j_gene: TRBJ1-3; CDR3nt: TGCGCCAGCAGCTTATCCGGTTCTGGAAACACCATATATTTT; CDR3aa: CASSLSGSGNTIYF
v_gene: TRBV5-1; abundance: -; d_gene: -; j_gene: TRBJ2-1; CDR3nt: TGCGCCAGCCATAACTTCCGCTCCTACAATGAGCAGTTCTTC; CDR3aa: CASHNFRSYNEQFF
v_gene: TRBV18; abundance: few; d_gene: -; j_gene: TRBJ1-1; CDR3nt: TGTGCCAGCTCCGCAAGGTATCCTGAAGCTTTCTTT; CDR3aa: CASSARYPEAFF
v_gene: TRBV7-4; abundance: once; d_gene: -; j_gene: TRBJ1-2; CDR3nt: TGTGCCAGCAGCTTAGCGAGAGGGGACGACTACACCTTC; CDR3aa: CASSLARGDDYTF
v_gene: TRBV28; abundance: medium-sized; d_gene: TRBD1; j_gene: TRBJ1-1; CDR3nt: TGTGCCAGCAGACCAGGCGGACAGGGTGAAGCTTTCTTT; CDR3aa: CASRPGGQGEAFF
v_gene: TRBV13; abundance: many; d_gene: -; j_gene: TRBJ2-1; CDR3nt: TGTGCCAGCAGCTCCCGACAGAAATGGAATGAGCAGTTCTTC; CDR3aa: CASSSRQKWNEQFF
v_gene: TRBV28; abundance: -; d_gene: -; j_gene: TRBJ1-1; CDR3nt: TGTGCCAGCAGTTTTGTCAGGGAAATTGAAGCTTTCTTT; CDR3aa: CASSFVREIEAFF
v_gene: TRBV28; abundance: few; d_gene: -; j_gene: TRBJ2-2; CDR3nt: TGTGCCAGCAGTTTTGTAGGGGATTACACCGGGGAGCTGTTTTTT; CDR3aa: CASSFVGDYTGELFF
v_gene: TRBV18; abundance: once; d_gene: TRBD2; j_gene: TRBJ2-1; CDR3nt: TGTGCCAGCCGACACCCAGGGAGGGGCTCCTACAATGAGCAGTTCTTC; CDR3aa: CASRHPGRGSYNEQFF
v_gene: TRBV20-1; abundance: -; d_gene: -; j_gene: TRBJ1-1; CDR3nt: TGCAGTGCCTGCTCAGGGGAACCTGAAGCTTTCTTT; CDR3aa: CSACSGEPEAFF
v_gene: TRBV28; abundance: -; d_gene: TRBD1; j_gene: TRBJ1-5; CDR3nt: TGTGCCAGCAGTGCCTACTCAGGGGGCGATCAGCCCCAGCATTTT; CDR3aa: CASSAYSGGDQPQHF
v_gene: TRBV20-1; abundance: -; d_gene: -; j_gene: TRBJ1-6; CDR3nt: TGCAGTGCTAGACCGTCGAAGGGTGTGTCTGTCGGAGGGTCCAATTCACCCCTCCACTTT; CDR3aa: CSARPSKGVSVGGSNSPLHF
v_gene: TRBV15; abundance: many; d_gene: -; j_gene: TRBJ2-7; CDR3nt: TGTGCCACCAGCAGAGAACAGGGAAATTTCATCCACGAGCAGTACTTC; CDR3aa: CATSREQGNFIHEQYF
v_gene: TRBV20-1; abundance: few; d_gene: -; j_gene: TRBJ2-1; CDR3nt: TGCAGTGCAAACCGGGACCGACCCTACAATGAGCAGTTCTTC; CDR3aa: CSANRDRPYNEQFF
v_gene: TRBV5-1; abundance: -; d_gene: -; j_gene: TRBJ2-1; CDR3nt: TGCGCCAGCAGCCCTGGTGGACGATTCCTATACAATGAGCAGTTCTTC; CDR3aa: CASSPGGRFLYNEQFF
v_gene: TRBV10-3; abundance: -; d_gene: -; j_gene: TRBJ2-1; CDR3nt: TGTGCCATCAGTGAGTCAGCTGCCGAGGGACCAAATGAGCAGTTCTTC; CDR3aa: CAISESAAEGPNEQFF
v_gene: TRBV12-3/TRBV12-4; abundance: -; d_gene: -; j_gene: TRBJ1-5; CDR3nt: TGTGCCAGCACCCCGGCCCCCAATCAGCCCCAGCATTTT; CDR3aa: CASTPAPNQPQHF
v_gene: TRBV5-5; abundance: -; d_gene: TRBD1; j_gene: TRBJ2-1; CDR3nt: TGTGCCAGCAGCACTCCGGGACAGGTTAATGAGCAGTTCTTC; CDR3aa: CASSTPGQVNEQFF
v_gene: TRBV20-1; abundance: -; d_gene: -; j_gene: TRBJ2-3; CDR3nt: TGCAGTGTTTTGGAGGGGGGATCGGAGTCAGATACGCAGTATTTT; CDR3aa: CSVLEGGSESDTQYF
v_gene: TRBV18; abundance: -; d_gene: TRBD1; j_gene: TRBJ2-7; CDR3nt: TGTGCCAGCTCACGACTATTTTACAGGGGGCCCTACGAGCAGTACTTC; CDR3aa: CASSRLFYRGPYEQYF